This TCR beta chain derives from a study of technical replicates of blood from a few donors. The CDR3 has 13 amino acids. The germline V gene has CDR1 SGHNT and CDR2 YYREEE (reference sequence). V was trimmed by 1 base and J by 1 base, leaving 6 bases between them. Sequencing used immunoSEQ multiplex PCR; TCRdb keeps in-frame clones, though not all of them. In the table there are approximately 31,000 clones, just over 90% of which are singletons. The sequence came from a human donor in good health. Some clones in this sample may be carry-over from other donors' samples. The chain is built from TRBV5-4 and TRBJ2-7, with D hard to call. The sequenced material came from PBMCs. The CDR3 here is CASSLSNSYEQYF. CDR3 coding DNA: TGTGCCAGCAGCTTGAGCAATTCCTACGAGCAGTACTTC.